This T cell receptor beta chain emerged from a study of T cells in Graves' hyperthyroidism and ophthalmopathy. Findings and caveats of the study: Ophthalmopathy prediction by the model preceded onset by a median roughly 6 months.

The sample holds many counts of this clonotype. Its cognate antigen is unknown. Fresh peripheral blood, 7.5 to 10 ml, yielded the PBMCs. Germline assignment: CDR1 SEHNR and CDR2 FQNEAQ (reference sequence). Deletions cut 5 bases from V and 2 bases from J, with 19 bases between. CDR3 length: 17 amino acids. The source material, RNA transcripts, was used to amplify TCR beta CDR3 regions. TCR CDR3 regions were first amplified by RT-PCR with HTBI primers. Via MiXCR, TCRdb re-called the multiplex PCR reads, giving one row per CDR3 protein. The data show about 640,000 distinct CDR3 sequences, roughly 15% seen once.

The V and J genes are TRBV7-9 and TRBJ2-1; D is unresolved. This clonotype originated in a woman aged 45-60 years with Graves' ophthalmopathy. The specimen sequenced was blood. CDR3 amino acids: CASSPRLSQTTYNEQFF. Here the CDR3 DNA reads TGTGCCAGCAGCCCACGACTCTCCCAAACTACCTACAATGAGCAGTTCTTC.